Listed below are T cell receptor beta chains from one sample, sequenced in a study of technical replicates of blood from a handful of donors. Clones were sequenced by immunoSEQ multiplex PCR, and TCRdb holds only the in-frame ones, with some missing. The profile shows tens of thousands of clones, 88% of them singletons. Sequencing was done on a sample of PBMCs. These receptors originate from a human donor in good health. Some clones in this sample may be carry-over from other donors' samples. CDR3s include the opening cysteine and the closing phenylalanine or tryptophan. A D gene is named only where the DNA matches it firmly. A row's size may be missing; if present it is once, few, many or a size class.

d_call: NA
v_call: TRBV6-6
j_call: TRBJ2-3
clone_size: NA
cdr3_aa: CASSYGGGEDTQYF
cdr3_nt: TGTGCCAGCAGTTATGGGGGCGGTGAAGATACGCAGTATTTT

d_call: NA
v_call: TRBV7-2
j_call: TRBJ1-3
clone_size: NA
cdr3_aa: CASSITTGNTIYF
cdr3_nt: TGTGCCAGCAGCATCACGACAGGAAACACCATATATTTT

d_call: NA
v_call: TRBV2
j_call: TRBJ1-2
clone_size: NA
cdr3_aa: CATTDFRHSVYGYTF
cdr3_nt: TGTGCCACCACGGATTTTAGGCACAGTGTCTATGGCTACACCTTC

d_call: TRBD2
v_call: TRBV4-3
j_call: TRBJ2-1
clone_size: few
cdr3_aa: CASSQGAGGWDEQFF
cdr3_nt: TGCGCCAGCAGCCAAGGAGCGGGAGGCTGGGATGAGCAGTTCTTC

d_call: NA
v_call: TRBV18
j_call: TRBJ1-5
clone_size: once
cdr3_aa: CASSPGAGANQPQHF
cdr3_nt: TGTGCCAGCTCCCCTGGGGCAGGGGCCAATCAGCCCCAGCATTTT

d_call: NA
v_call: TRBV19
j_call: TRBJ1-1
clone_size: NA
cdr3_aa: CASSIRGFGEAFF
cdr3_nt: TGTGCCAGTAGTATAAGAGGGTTCGGTGAAGCTTTCTTT

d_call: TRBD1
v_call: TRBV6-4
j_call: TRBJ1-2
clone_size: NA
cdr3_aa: CASSRSYGTGTGGYTF
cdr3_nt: TGTGCCAGCAGTAGATCCTACGGGACAGGGACGGGAGGCTACACCTTC

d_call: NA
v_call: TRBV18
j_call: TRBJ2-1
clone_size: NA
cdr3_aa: CASSLPGTSYNEQFF
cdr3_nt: TGTGCCAGCTCACTACCCGGGACATCCTACAATGAGCAGTTCTTC

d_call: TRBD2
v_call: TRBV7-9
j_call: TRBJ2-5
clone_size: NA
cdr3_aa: CASSPDPGGPIETQYF
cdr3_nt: TGTGCCAGCAGCCCAGACCCGGGGGGGCCCATAGAGACCCAGTACTTC

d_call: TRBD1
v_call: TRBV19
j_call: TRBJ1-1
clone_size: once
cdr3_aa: CASSQGQGLDTEAFF
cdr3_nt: TGTGCCAGTAGTCAGGGACAGGGGTTAGACACTGAAGCTTTCTTT

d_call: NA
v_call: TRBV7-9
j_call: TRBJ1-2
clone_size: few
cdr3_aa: CASSLDQHHGYTF
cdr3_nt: TGTGCCAGCAGCTTAGATCAACACCATGGCTACACCTTC

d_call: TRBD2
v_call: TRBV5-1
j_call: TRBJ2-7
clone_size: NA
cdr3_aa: CASSSIPGLAGGSSYEQYF
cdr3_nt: TGCGCCAGCAGCTCCATCCCGGGACTAGCGGGGGGAAGCTCCTACGAGCAGTACTTC

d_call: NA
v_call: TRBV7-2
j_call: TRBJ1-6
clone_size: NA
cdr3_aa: CASSRERRVLYPYNSPLHF
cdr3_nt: TGTGCCAGCAGCCGAGAGAGGCGGGTTCTGTACCCCTATAATTCACCCCTCCACTTT

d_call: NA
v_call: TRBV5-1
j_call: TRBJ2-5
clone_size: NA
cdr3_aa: CASSFTLPRGQETQYF
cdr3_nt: TGCGCCAGCAGCTTTACCCTACCCCGGGGCCAAGAGACCCAGTACTTC

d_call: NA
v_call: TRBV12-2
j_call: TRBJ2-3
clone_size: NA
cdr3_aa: CASRLASGDGDTQYF
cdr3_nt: TGTGCAAGTCGCTTAGCGTCGGGGGACGGTGATACGCAGTATTTT

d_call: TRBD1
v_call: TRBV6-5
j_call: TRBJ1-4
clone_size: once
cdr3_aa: CASRNSGQGEEKLFF
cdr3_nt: TGTGCCAGCAGAAATTCGGGACAGGGAGAGGAAAAACTGTTTTTT

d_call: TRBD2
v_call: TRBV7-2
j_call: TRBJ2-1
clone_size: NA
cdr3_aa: CASNKQTSGGVPNEQFF
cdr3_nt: TGTGCCAGCAACAAACAGACTAGCGGGGGGGTACCCAATGAGCAGTTCTTC

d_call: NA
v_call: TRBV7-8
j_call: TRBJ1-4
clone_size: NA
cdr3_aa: CASSPRRAATNEKLFF
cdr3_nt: TGTGCCAGCAGCCCGCGGCGGGCTGCAACTAATGAAAAACTGTTTTTT

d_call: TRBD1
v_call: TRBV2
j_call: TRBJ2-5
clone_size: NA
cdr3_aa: CASSWTGDQETQYF
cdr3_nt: TGTGCCAGCAGTTGGACAGGGGACCAAGAGACCCAGTACTTC

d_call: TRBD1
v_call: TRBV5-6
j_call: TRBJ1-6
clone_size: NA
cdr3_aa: CASSLPWTGTNSPLHF
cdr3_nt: TGTGCCAGCAGCTTGCCGTGGACAGGGACCAATTCACCCCTCCACTTT

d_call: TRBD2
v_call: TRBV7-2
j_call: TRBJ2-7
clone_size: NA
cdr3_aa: CASSSSSGNVHEQYF
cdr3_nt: TGTGCCAGCAGCTCATCTAGCGGGAACGTCCACGAGCAGTACTTC

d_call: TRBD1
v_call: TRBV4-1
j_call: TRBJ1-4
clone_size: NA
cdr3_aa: CASSATQGFGEKLFF
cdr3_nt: TGCGCCAGCAGCGCTACACAGGGGTTTGGCGAAAAACTGTTTTTT

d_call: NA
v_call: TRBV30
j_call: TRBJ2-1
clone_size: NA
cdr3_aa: CAWCTGVVSAYNEQFF
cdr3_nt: TGTGCCTGGTGTACGGGGGTCGTATCGGCCTACAATGAGCAGTTCTTC

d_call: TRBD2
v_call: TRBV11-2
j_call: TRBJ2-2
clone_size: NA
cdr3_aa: CASSGLAGVGGELFF
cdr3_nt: TGTGCCAGCAGCGGACTAGCGGGAGTAGGAGGGGAGCTGTTTTTT

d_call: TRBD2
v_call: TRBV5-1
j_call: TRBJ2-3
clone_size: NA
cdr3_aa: CASSLGLAGGFTDTQYF
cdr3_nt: TGCGCCAGCAGCCTAGGACTAGCGGGGGGATTCACAGATACGCAGTATTTT

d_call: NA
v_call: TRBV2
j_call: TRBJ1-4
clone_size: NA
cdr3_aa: CASSRGGLGEKLFF
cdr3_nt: TGTGCCAGCAGTAGAGGGGGATTAGGTGAAAAACTGTTTTTT

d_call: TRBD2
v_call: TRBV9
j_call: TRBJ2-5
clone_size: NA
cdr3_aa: CASSVAGGHETQYF
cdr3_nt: TGTGCCAGCAGCGTAGCGGGGGGGCATGAGACCCAGTACTTC

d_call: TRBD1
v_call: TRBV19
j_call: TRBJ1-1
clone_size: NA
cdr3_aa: CASTIRDRGTEAFF
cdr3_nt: TGTGCCAGTACCATCCGGGACAGGGGAACTGAAGCTTTCTTT